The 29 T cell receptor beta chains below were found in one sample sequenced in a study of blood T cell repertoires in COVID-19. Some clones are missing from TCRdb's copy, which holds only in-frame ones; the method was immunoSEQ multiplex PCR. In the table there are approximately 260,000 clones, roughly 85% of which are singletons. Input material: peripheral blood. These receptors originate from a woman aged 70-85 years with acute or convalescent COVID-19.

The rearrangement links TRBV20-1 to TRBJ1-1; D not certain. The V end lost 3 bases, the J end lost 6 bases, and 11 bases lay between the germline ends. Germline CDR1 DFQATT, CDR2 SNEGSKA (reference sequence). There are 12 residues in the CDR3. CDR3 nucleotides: TGCAGTGCTAGTTCCGGGATCGCTGAAGCTTTCTTT. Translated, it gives CSASSGIAEAFF.

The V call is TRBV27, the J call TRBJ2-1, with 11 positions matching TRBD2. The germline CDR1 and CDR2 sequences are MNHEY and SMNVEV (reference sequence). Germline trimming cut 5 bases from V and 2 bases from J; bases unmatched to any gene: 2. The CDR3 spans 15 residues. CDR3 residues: CASSDSGGAYNEQFF. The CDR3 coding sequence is TGTGCCAGCAGTGATAGCGGGGGGGCCTACAATGAGCAGTTCTTC.

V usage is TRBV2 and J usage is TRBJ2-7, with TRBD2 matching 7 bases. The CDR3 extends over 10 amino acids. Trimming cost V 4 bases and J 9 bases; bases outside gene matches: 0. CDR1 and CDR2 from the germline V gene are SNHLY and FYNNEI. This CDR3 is CASSGEGQYF. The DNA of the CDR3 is TGTGCCAGCAGTGGGGAGGGGCAGTACTTC.

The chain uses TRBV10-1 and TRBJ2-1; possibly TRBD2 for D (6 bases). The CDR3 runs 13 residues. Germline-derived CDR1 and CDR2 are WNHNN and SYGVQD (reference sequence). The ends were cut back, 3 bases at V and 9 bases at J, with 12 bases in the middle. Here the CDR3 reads CASSDSGGSEQFF. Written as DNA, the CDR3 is TGCGCCAGCAGTGATTCCGGAGGGAGTGAGCAGTTCTTC.

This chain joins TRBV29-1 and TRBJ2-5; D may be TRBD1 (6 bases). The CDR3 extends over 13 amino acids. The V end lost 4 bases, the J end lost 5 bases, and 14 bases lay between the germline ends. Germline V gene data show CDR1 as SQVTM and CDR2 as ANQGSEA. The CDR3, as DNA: TGCAGCGTTGTCGGCAGGGGTGGGGAGACCCAGTACTTC. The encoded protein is CSVVGRGGETQYF.

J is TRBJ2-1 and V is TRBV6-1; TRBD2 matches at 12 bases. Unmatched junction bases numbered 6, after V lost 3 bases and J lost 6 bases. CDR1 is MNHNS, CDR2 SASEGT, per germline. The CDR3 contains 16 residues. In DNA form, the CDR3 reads TGTGCCAGCAGTGACCCTGGGACTAGCGGGCCCAATGAGCAGTTCTTC. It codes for CASSDPGTSGPNEQFF.

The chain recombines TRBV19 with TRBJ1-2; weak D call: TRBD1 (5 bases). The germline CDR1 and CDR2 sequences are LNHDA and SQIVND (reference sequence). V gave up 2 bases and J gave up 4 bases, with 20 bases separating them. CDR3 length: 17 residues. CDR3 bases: TGTGCCAGTAGTATACAAACGACGGGACGCGGGAGCTATGGCTACACCTTC. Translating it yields CASSIQTTGRGSYGYTF.

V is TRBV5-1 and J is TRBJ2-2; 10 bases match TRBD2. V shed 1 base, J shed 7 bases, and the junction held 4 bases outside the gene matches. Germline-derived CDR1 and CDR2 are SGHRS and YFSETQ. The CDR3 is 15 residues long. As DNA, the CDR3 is TGCGCCAGCAGCTTGAGCGGGGGGGCCTTCGGGGAGCTGTTTTTT. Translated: CASSLSGGAFGELFF.

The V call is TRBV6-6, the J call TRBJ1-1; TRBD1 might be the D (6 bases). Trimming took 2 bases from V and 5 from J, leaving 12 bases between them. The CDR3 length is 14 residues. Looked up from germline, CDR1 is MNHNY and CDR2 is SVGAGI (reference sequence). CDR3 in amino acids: CASSYHREKTEAFF. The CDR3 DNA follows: TGTGCCAGCAGTTACCACAGGGAAAAGACTGAAGCTTTCTTT.

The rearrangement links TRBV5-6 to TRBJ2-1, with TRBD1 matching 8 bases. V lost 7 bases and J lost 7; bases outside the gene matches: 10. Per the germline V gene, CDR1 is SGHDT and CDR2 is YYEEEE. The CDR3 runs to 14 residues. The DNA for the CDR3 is TGTGCCAGCCGTCGGGGACAGGTGTGGAATGAGCAGTTCTTC. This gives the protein CASRRGQVWNEQFF.

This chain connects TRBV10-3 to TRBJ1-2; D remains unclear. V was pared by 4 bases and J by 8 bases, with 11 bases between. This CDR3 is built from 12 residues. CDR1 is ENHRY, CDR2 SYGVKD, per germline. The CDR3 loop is CAISGGDGGYTF. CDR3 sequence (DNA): TGTGCCATCAGTGGCGGGGATGGGGGCTACACCTTC.

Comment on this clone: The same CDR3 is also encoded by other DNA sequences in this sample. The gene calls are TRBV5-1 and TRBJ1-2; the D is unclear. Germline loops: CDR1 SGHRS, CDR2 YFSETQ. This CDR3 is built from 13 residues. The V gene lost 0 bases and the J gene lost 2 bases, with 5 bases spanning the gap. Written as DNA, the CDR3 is TGCGCCAGCAGCTTGGACAGAAACTATGGCTACACCTTC. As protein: CASSLDRNYGYTF.

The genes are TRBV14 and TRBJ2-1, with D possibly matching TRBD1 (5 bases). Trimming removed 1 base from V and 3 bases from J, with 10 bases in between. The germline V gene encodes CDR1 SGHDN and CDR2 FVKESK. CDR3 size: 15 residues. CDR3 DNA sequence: TGTGCCAGCAGCCAAGTGGGGCGCGTCTACAATGAGCAGTTCTTC. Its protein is CASSQVGRVYNEQFF.

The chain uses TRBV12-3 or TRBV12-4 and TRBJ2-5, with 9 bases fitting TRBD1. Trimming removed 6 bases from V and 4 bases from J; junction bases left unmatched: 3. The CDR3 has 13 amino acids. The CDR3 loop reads CASRQGARETQYF. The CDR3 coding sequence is TGTGCCAGCAGACAGGGGGCGCGAGAGACCCAGTACTTC.

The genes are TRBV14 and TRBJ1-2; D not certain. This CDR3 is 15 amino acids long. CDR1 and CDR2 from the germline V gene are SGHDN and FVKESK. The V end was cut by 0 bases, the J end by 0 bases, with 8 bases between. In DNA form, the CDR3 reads TGTGCCAGCAGCCAAGACACTCGAGCTAACTATGGCTACACCTTC. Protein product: CASSQDTRANYGYTF.

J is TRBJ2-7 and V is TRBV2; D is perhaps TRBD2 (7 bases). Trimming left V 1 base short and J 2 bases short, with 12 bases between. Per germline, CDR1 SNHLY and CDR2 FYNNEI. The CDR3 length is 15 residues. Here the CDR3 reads CASSEGGGSAYEQYF. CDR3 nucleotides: TGTGCCAGCAGTGAAGGCGGGGGCTCTGCCTACGAGCAGTACTTC.

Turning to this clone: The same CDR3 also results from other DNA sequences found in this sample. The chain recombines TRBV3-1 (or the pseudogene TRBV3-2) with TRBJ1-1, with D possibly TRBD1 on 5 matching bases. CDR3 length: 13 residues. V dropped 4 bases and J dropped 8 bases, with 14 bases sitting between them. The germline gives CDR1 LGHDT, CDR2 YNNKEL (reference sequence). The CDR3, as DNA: TGTGCCAGCAGCCCCGGGGGAAGAAGCGAAGCTTTCTTT. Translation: CASSPGGRSEAFF.

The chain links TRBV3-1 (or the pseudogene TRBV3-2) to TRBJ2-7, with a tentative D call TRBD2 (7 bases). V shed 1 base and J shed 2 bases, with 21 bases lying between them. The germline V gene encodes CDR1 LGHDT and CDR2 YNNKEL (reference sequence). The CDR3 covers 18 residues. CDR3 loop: CASSQALRSGGGPYEQYF. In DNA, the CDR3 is TGTGCCAGCAGCCAAGCCCTGAGGTCGGGCGGGGGCCCCTACGAGCAGTACTTC.

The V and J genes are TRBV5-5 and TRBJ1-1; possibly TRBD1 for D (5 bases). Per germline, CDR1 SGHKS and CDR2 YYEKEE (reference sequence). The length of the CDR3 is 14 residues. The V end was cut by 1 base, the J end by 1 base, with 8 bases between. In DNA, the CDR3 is TGTGCCAGCAGCTTGAGGGGCGGGAACACTGAAGCTTTCTTT. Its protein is CASSLRGGNTEAFF.

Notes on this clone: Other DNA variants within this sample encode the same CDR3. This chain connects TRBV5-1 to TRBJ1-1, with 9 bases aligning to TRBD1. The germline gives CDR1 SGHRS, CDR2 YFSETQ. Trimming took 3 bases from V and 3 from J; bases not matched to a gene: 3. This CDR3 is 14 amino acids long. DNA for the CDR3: TGCGCCAGCAGCTCGGGACAGGGTCACACTGAAGCTTTCTTT. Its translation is CASSSGQGHTEAFF.

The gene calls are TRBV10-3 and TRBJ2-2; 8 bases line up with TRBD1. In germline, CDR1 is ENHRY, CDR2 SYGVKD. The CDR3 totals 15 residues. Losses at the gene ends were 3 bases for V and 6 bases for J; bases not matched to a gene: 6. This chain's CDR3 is CAISDFGTGSGELFF. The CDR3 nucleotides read TGTGCCATCAGTGATTTTGGGACAGGATCCGGGGAGCTGTTTTTT.

The DNA of the CDR3 is TGTGCCAGTAGTCATCAGAACAGTTGGCTTGGTGAAGCTTTCTTT. Protein sequence: CASSHQNSWLGEAFF. This chain connects TRBV19 to TRBJ1-1; the D is unclear. This CDR3 comprises 15 residues. V was cut by 5 bases and J by 7 bases, with 20 bases left in between. Looked up from germline, CDR1 is LNHDA and CDR2 is SQIVND (reference sequence).

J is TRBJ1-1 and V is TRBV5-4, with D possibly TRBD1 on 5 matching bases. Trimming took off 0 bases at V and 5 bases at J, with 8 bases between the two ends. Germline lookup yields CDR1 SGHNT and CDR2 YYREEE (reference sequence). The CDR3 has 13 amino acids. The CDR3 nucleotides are TGTGCCAGCAGCTTGGTAGGGGTGACTGAAGCTTTCTTT. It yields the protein CASSLVGVTEAFF.

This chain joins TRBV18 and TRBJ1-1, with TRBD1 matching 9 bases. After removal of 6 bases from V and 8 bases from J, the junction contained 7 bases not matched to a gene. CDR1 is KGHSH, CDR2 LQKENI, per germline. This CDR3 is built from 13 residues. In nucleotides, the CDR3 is TGTGCCAGCTCGCGCGGGACAGGGCGGGAAGCTTTCTTT. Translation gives CASSRGTGREAFF.

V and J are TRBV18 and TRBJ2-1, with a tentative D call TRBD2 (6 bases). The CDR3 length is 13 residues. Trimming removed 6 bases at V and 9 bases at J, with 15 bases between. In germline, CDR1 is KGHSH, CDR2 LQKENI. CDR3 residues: CASSPGGASEQFF. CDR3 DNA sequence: TGTGCCAGCTCCCCCGGGGGAGCGAGTGAGCAGTTCTTC.

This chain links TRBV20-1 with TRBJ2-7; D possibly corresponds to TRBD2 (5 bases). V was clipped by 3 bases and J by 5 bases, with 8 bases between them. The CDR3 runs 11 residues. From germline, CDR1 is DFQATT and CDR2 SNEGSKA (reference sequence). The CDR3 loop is CSARGSHEQYF. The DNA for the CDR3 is TGCAGTGCTAGGGGGAGCCACGAGCAGTACTTC.

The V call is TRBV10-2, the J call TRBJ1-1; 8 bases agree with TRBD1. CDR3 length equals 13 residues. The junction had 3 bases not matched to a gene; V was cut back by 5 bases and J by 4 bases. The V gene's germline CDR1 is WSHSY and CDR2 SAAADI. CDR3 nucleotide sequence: TGCGCCAGCAGTAATACAGGGGGCACTGAAGCTTTCTTT. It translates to CASSNTGGTEAFF.

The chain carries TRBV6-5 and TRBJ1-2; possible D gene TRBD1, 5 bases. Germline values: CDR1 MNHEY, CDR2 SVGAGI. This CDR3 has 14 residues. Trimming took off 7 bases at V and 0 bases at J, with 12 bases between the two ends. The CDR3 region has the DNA TGTGCCAGCAACCAAGGGGCCCCTAACTATGGCTACACCTTC. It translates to CASNQGAPNYGYTF.

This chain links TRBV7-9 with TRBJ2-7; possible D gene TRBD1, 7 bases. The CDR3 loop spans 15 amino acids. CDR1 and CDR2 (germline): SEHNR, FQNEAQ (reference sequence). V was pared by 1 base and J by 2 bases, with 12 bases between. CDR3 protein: CASSLDPGGPYEQYF. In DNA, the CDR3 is TGTGCCAGCAGCTTAGATCCAGGGGGGCCCTACGAGCAGTACTTC.